A selection of T cell receptor beta chains follows, all from one sample in a study of Tregs in tolerant kidney transplant recipients. Assay used: immunoSEQ multiplex PCR; TCRdb lists only in-frame clones, some missing. Of about 240,000 clones listed, roughly 84% were seen once; the top ten hold 0.55% to 0.65%. Source material: CD4+ T cells from blood. The source of these receptors is a human donor in good health. Each CDR3 is given with its conserved first and last residue. The D gene is left open where the match is weak. Only part of the rows carry a size: once, few, many, or a class if the clone is expanded.

V gene | D gene | clone size | CDR3 length | CDR3 protein
TRBV7-8 | . | . | 13 | CASSAYRYRELFF
TRBV6-5 | . | . | 13 | CASSFGRVYGYTF
TRBV21-1 | . | . | 14 | CASSKVRAGNEQFF
TRBV19 | . | few | 14 | CASTVGRTYNEQFF
TRBV6-1 | . | few | 12 | CASRTGDRQQYF
TRBV7-9 | TRBD1 | . | 16 | CASSPRQTGDGETQYF
TRBV6-6 | . | once | 13 | CASSPSGTAGYTF
TRBV4-2 | TRBD2 | . | 15 | CASTSERGSTDTQYF
TRBV6-1 | . | few | 11 | CASSIVSEAFF
TRBV6-5 | TRBD1 | . | 13 | CASEDRGEYEQYF
TRBV6-1 | . | . | 13 | CASTLVDGYEQYF
TRBV4-1 | TRBD1 | . | 13 | CASSLGGNSPLHF
TRBV30 | . | . | 12 | CAWSLSGSPLHF
TRBV5-4 | . | once | 16 | CASSLVVGGPTGELFF
TRBV7-9 | . | . | 14 | CASSLDASGYEQYF
TRBV5-1 | TRBD1 | . | 15 | CASSLATGLYSEAFF
TRBV5-4 | . | . | 14 | CASSLLDSHYGYTF
TRBV11-2 | . | . | 14 | CASRPGGYTYEQYF
TRBV4-1 | . | . | 16 | CASSQERTLTNYGYTF
TRBV5-3 | TRBD1 | . | 15 | CARSLDREKDEKLFF
TRBV18 | TRBD2 | . | 16 | CASSQTSGGHTDTQYF
TRBV5-8 | . | . | 18 | CASSSQSPGPLNTGELFF
TRBV10-3 | TRBD1 | . | 14 | CAISVTGGTDTQYF
TRBV5-5 | TRBD1 | once | 16 | CASSLDHRGLLYGYTF
TRBV2 | TRBD1 | . | 13 | CASSEQGAAEAFF
TRBV5-1 | . | . | 14 | CASSLQSVGTEAFF
TRBV30 | . | few | 15 | CAWNRGGGSSYEQYF
TRBV5-1 | . | . | 14 | CASSPDSMNTEAFF
TRBV7-9 | . | . | 14 | CASSKVGRNTEAFF
TRBV9 | . | . | 14 | CASSSMAQNTEAFF
TRBV7-9 | . | few | 19 | CASSLAKVVGTTSSYEQYF
TRBV5-1 | . | . | 16 | CASSGRSKVSTDTQYF
TRBV10-3 | TRBD2 | . | 15 | CAISGTSDIYNEQFF
TRBV7-2 | . | . | 14 | CASSLAHPNTEAFF
TRBV2 | . | . | 12 | CASSGQVLSDTF
TRBV7-2 | TRBD1 | few | 15 | CASSTYRGRSDTQYF
TRBV30 | . | . | 11 | CAWSGGSVQYF
TRBV5-8 | . | . | 13 | CASSLEGYQPQHF
TRBV4-2 | . | . | 13 | CASSQAQGETQYF
TRBV5-4 | TRBD1 | once | 14 | CASSATGGDYEQYF
TRBV7-3 | TRBD2 | . | 18 | CASSSRTSGPPSTDTQYF
TRBV11-2 | . | . | 15 | CASSLVLGTTETQYF
TRBV6-1 | . | . | 14 | CASSPTAYNSPLHF
TRBV2 | TRBD1 | . | 14 | CATDPGGQGYEQYF
TRBV27 | . | . | 14 | CASSSPMGNQPQHF
TRBV19 | . | . | 15 | CASSSPGSVNTEAFF
TRBV2 | . | . | 13 | CASGLQLNTEAFF
TRBV7-8 | . | . | 14 | CASSYGSGANVLTF
TRBV15 | . | . | 14 | CATSMDTYTDTQYF
TRBV9 | . | . | 15 | CASSVGEGPHLEQYF
TRBV10-1 | TRBD1 | . | 16 | CASSETKDRVSYEQYF
TRBV6-1 | TRBD2 | . | 18 | CASSGSWSSSGGQETQYF
TRBV5-6 | . | . | 11 | CASSRTVDHTF
TRBV5-1 | TRBD2 | . | 15 | CASSLTSGGVNEQFF
TRBV7-9 | . | . | 12 | CASSVQGYEQYF